The 16 T cell receptor beta chains listed next were all sequenced from one sample in a study of blood T cell repertoires in COVID-19 (dated by TCRdb to 2020 to 2021). Library generation was performed with the immunoSEQ multiplex PCR assay. Held by TCRdb, this immuneACCESS table contains in-frame sequences only and omits some clones. Under half of the omission traces to an unresolved V gene where checked; the cause of the rest is unknown. This sample lists under 150,000 clones; approximately 79% were detected once. Over 6.5% of the sample belongs to the ten largest clones. The sequencing sample was made of peripheral blood. The receptor set was obtained from a man between 45 and 60 years old with active or convalescent COVID-19.

The chain carries TRBV29-1 and TRBJ2-2, with a possible D match to TRBD2 (6 bases). Germline lookup yields CDR1 SQVTM and CDR2 ANQGSEA. This CDR3 is built from 19 residues. Trimming took 4 bases from V and 2 from J, leaving 26 bases between them. The CDR3: CSVALAGPSLPTNTGELFF. The CDR3 DNA reads as TGCAGCGTTGCACTAGCAGGACCTTCCTTACCCACCAACACCGGGGAGCTGTTTTTT.

The chain recombines TRBV11-3 with TRBJ2-1; D might be TRBD1 (5 bases). V gave up 2 bases and J gave up 8 bases, with 13 bases separating them. The CDR3 contains 14 residues. The germline V gene has CDR1 SGHNT and CDR2 YENEEA. Here the CDR3 DNA reads TGTGCCAGCAGCTTACGGCAGGGTTTACATGAGCAGTTCTTC. This gives the protein CASSLRQGLHEQFF.

This chain uses TRBV30 with TRBJ2-7; D gene unclear. Germline V gene sequence: CDR1 GTSNPN, CDR2 SVGIG (reference sequence). Between the trimmed V and J ends, which lost 1 base and 7 bases, there was a span of 8 bases. This CDR3 has 11 amino acids. This CDR3 reads CAWSALVEQYF. The CDR3 region has the DNA TGTGCCTGGAGTGCCCTAGTGGAGCAGTACTTC.

This clone was seen only a few times. The chain links TRBV28 to TRBJ1-5; D is uncertain. The CDR3 sequence is 13 residues long. Looked up from germline, CDR1 is MDHEN and CDR2 is SYDVKM. The V end was cut by 5 bases, the J end by 7 bases, with 12 bases between. CDR3 in amino acids: CASSLFIRQPQHF. The CDR3 bases are TGTGCCAGCAGTCTCTTCATCAGGCAGCCCCAGCATTTT.

The chain combines TRBV7-2 with TRBJ1-3; D remains ambiguous. V was shortened by 0 bases and J by 4 bases, with 10 bases between the two germline ends. CDR3 length: 15 residues. Germline V gene sequence: CDR1 SGHTA, CDR2 FQGNSA. CDR3 nucleotide sequence: TGTGCCAGCAGCTTAGCGACGGGGTCAGGAAACACCATATATTTT. The encoded protein is CASSLATGSGNTIYF.

This clone was recorded a few times. CDR3: CASSHPTEAGERNTGELFF. Here the CDR3 DNA reads TGTGCCAGCAGCCATCCCACCGAAGCGGGAGAGAGAAACACCGGGGAGCTGTTTTTT. This sequence joins TRBV3-1 (or the pseudogene TRBV3-2) and TRBJ2-2; 8 bases fit TRBD2. The V segment lost 3 bases and the J segment 2 bases; nucleotides outside the gene matches: 14. The CDR3 length is 19 residues. CDR1 and CDR2 from the germline V gene are LGHDT and YNNKEL (reference sequence).

This rearrangement joins TRBV7-3 to TRBJ2-1; tentatively, D is TRBD2 (6 bases). The CDR3 spans 14 residues. The V end lost 5 bases, the J end lost 7 bases, and 15 bases lay between the germline ends. Per the germline V gene, CDR1 is SGHTA and CDR2 is FQGTGA. CDR3 DNA sequence: TGTGCCAGCAGCGCGGGACTGCTGAAAAATGAGCAGTTCTTC. It codes for CASSAGLLKNEQFF.

The rearrangement uses TRBV29-1 and TRBJ1-1; TRBD1 might be the D (6 bases). From germline, CDR1 is SQVTM and CDR2 ANQGSEA. V lost 6 bases and J lost 1, with 9 bases in between. This CDR3 spans 12 amino acids. The CDR3 nucleotides read TGCAGCGTGGGGGCCTCGAACACTGAAGCTTTCTTT. This translates into CSVGASNTEAFF.

This clone turned up a few times. The gene calls are TRBV5-6 and TRBJ1-5, with TRBD1 matching over 8 bases. Trimming cost V 4 bases and J 4 bases; bases outside gene matches: 7. The CDR3 totals 15 residues. CDR1 and CDR2 from the germline V gene are SGHDT and YYEEEE. The DNA of the CDR3 is TGTGCCAGCAGCCTCACAGGGGGTCTTAATCAGCCCCAGCATTTT. This gives the protein CASSLTGGLNQPQHF.

This clone has a handful of counts. The chain has TRBV7-9 and TRBJ2-1; 8 nucleotides agree with TRBD2. The germline gives CDR1 SEHNR, CDR2 FQNEAQ (reference sequence). V trimming: 4 bases; J trimming: 7 bases; junction bases outside the gene matches: 6. The CDR3 loop spans 14 amino acids. This chain's CDR3 is CASSSPGGRNEQFF. The CDR3 DNA sequence: TGTGCCAGCAGCTCCCCCGGCGGGAGGAATGAGCAGTTCTTC.

The genes are TRBV3-1 (or the pseudogene TRBV3-2) and TRBJ2-1, with a weak D call TRBD2 (6 bases). This CDR3 is 13 amino acids long. CDR1 is LGHDT and CDR2 is YNNKEL in the germline V gene (reference sequence). V lost 1 base and J lost 10, with 11 bases in between. The CDR3 sequence: CASSQGSGVEQFF. The CDR3 DNA reads as TGTGCCAGCAGCCAAGGGTCGGGGGTCGAGCAGTTCTTC.

This sequence joins TRBV6-5 and TRBJ1-5; tentative D call: TRBD1 (6 bases). This CDR3 is built from 14 residues. Per germline, CDR1 MNHEY and CDR2 SVGAGI. The V and J ends lost 5 bases and 0 bases respectively, with 8 bases between them. The CDR3 DNA follows: TGTGCCAGCAGTCGGACAGATAGCAATCAGCCCCAGCATTTT. It translates to CASSRTDSNQPQHF.

The chain links TRBV9 to TRBJ2-3, with 13 positions matching TRBD2. This CDR3 has 16 residues. Germline assignment: CDR1 SGDLS and CDR2 YYNGEE. V shed 7 bases and J 2 bases; nucleotides not matched to a gene: 7. CDR3 DNA sequence: TGTGCCAGCGGAGGGGGACTAGCGGGACTCACAGATACGCAGTATTTT. Its protein product is CASGGGLAGLTDTQYF.

V is TRBV27 and J is TRBJ1-5; 8 bases agree with TRBD1. Germline CDR1 is MNHEY and CDR2 is SMNVEV (reference sequence). V shed 4 bases and J 7 bases; nucleotides not matched to a gene: 6. The length of the CDR3 is 14 residues. The CDR3 sequence: CASSWTGLGQPQHF. The CDR3 coding sequence is TGTGCCAGCAGTTGGACAGGGCTTGGACAGCCCCAGCATTTT.

The V gene is TRBV2, the J gene TRBJ2-5; D might be TRBD1 (6 bases). Germline V gene lookup returns CDR1 SNHLY and CDR2 FYNNEI. Trimming removed 4 bases at V and 4 bases at J, with 13 bases between. The CDR3 runs 14 residues. The CDR3: CASSVVQGGETQYF. The DNA for the CDR3 is TGTGCCAGCAGTGTGGTACAGGGTGGAGAGACCCAGTACTTC. Using reference TRBV2 and TRBJ2-5 for the parts outside the CDR3, the full variable domain is EPEVTQTPSHQVTQMGQEVILRCVPISNHLYFYWYRQILGQKVEFLVSFYNNEISEKSEIFDDQFSVERPDGSNFTLKIRSTKLEDSAMYFCASSVVQGGETQYFGPGTRLLVL.

This chain uses TRBV2 with TRBJ1-1, with 8 nucleotides matching TRBD1. CDR1 and CDR2 from the germline V gene are SNHLY and FYNNEI. The CDR3 totals 16 residues. The J segment lost 4 bases and the V segment lost 4 bases, leaving 11 bases of the junction unmatched. CDR3 nucleotides: TGTGCCAGCAGTGGATTGACAGGGGCTATCGGCACTGAAGCTTTCTTT. Protein product: CASSGLTGAIGTEAFF.